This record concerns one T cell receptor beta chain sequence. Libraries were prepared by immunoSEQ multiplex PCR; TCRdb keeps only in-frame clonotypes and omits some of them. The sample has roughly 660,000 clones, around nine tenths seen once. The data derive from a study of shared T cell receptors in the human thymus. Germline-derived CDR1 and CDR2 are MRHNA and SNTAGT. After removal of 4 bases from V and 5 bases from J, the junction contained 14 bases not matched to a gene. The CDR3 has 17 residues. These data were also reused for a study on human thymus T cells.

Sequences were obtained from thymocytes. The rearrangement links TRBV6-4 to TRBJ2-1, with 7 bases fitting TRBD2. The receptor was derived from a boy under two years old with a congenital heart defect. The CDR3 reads CASSVLSTSLFDNEQFF. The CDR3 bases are TGTGCCAGCAGTGTCCTTTCGACTAGCCTTTTTGACAATGAGCAGTTCTTC.